A selection of T cell receptor beta chains follows, all from one sample in a study of cytomegalovirus exposure and HLA in healthy donors. The data were produced by immunoSEQ multiplex PCR, yet TCRdb's version contains in-frame clones alone and is incomplete. This sample has about 140,000 clones; 88% occur once, and the top ten carry roughly 7.7%. The sequencing sample was made of PBMCs. These receptors all come from a woman aged 18-35 years in good health and CMV-seropositive. The CDR3 runs from the conserved cysteine through the conserved F or W. The order of the fields is J gene, D gene, V gene, clone size, CDR3 protein, CDR3 DNA. A D gene is named only where the DNA matches it firmly. Clone size is stated in some rows and not others, as once, few, many or a class when expanded.

TRBJ1-5	TRBD1	TRBV19	.	CASSRTGSNNQPQHF	TGTGCCAGTAGCCGGACAGGGTCGAACAATCAGCCCCAGCATTTT
TRBJ2-1	.	TRBV5-1	.	CASSFIYNEQFF	TGCGCCAGCAGCTTTATCTACAATGAGCAGTTCTTC
TRBJ1-2	TRBD1	TRBV19	.	CASTETRTGGRANYGYTF	TGTGCCAGTACAGAAACGCGGACAGGGGGGCGAGCTAACTATGGCTACACCTTC
TRBJ2-3	.	TRBV19	.	CASSILAADTQYF	TGTGCCAGTAGTATACTAGCCGCAGATACGCAGTATTTT
TRBJ2-1	.	TRBV4-2	.	CASSQEGGLTYNEQFF	TGTGCCAGCAGCCAAGAAGGAGGACTTACCTACAATGAGCAGTTCTTC
TRBJ2-7	TRBD1	TRBV7-9	few	CASSGNRGREQYF	TGTGCCAGCAGCGGCAACAGGGGGCGGGAGCAGTACTTC
TRBJ1-1	.	TRBV7-9	.	CASSLLSSGQRNTEAFF	TGTGCCAGCAGCCTACTTTCATCGGGACAACGGAACACTGAAGCTTTCTTT
TRBJ2-5	TRBD2	TRBV5-4	.	CASSLAGGQETQYF	TGTGCCAGCAGCTTAGCGGGGGGGCAAGAGACCCAGTACTTC
TRBJ2-1	TRBD1	TRBV11-2	.	CASSLGGRGLNEQFF	TGTGCCAGCAGCTTAGGCGGCAGGGGGCTGAATGAGCAGTTCTTC
TRBJ1-2	TRBD1	TRBV9	once	CASSVTGEMYGYTF	TGTGCCAGCAGCGTAACAGGGGAAATGTATGGCTACACCTTC
TRBJ2-5	.	TRBV4-3	.	CASSHILQSQETQYF	TGCGCCAGCAGCCATATTCTACAGTCCCAAGAGACCCAGTACTTC
TRBJ2-2	TRBD1	TRBV28	.	CASSLPGGDTGELFF	TGTGCCAGCAGTTTACCAGGGGGCGACACCGGGGAGCTGTTTTTT
TRBJ2-7	TRBD2	TRBV5-1	.	CASSLEGFGTSGVYEQYF	TGCGCCAGCAGCTTAGAAGGGTTCGGGACTAGCGGAGTCTACGAGCAGTACTTC
TRBJ2-7	.	TRBV10-3	.	CAISESGPTYEQYF	TGTGCCATCAGTGAGTCGGGGCCAACCTACGAGCAGTACTTC
TRBJ1-2	TRBD1	TRBV4-2	few	CASSPGDRWNGYTF	TGTGCCAGCAGCCCAGGGGACAGGTGGAATGGCTACACCTTC
TRBJ2-7	.	TRBV6-5	.	CASSPGWGTEQYF	TGTGCCAGCAGCCCGGGGTGGGGTACCGAGCAGTACTTC
TRBJ1-4	TRBD1	TRBV29-1	.	CSAQGQGRGKLFF	TGCAGCGCCCAAGGACAGGGGAGGGGAAAACTGTTTTTT
TRBJ2-3	.	TRBV2	.	CASRGLGLWGDTQYF	TGTGCCAGCAGGGGGCTGGGGCTCTGGGGAGATACGCAGTATTTT
TRBJ1-5	.	TRBV5-1	once	CASSFSGVGNQPQHF	TGCGCCAGCAGCTTTTCCGGGGTCGGCAATCAGCCCCAGCATTTT
TRBJ1-1	.	TRBV13	.	CASSLRRSVMNTEAFF	TGTGCCAGCAGCTTACGGAGGTCGGTGATGAACACTGAAGCTTTCTTT
TRBJ2-7	.	TRBV15	.	CATSRGGTLSYEQYF	TGTGCCACCAGCAGAGGCGGTACACTCTCCTACGAGCAGTACTTC
TRBJ2-1	TRBD2	TRBV18	.	CASSPTTSGTGNEQFF	TGTGCCAGCTCACCGACGACTAGCGGGACTGGCAATGAGCAGTTCTTC
TRBJ2-3	TRBD1	TRBV7-9	once	CASSLVRGTDTQYF	TGTGCCAGCAGCTTAGTCAGGGGGACAGATACGCAGTATTTT
TRBJ2-1	.	TRBV14	.	CATSIGGNEQFF	TGTGCCACCTCAATCGGTGGCAATGAGCAGTTCTTC
TRBJ2-1	TRBD2	TRBV2	.	CASSEATSGNEQFF	TGTGCCAGCAGTGAAGCGACTAGCGGCAATGAGCAGTTCTTC
TRBJ2-7	.	TRBV7-8	.	CASAYAGTYEQYF	TGTGCCAGCGCCTATGCGGGTACCTACGAGCAGTACTTC
TRBJ1-1	.	TRBV27	.	CASNGHMNTEAFF	TGTGCCAGCAACGGACATATGAACACTGAAGCTTTCTTT
TRBJ1-2	.	TRBV7-9	once	CASSQGHGVYGYTF	TGTGCCAGTTCACAGGGCCACGGGGTCTATGGCTACACCTTC
TRBJ2-1	TRBD2	TRBV6-1	.	CASSDLLAGEGEQFF	TGTGCCAGCAGTGATCTCCTAGCGGGAGAGGGTGAGCAGTTCTTC
TRBJ2-1	.	TRBV5-1	.	CASSLDISYNEQFF	TGCGCCAGCAGCTTAGACATCTCCTACAATGAGCAGTTCTTC
TRBJ2-3	TRBD1	TRBV5-1	once	CASSLGTGGTDTQYF	TGCGCCAGCAGCTTAGGGACAGGGGGCACAGATACGCAGTATTTT